The rows below give T cell receptor beta chains drawn from one sample of a study of control samples from healthy donors and cancer patients. The protocol was immunoSEQ multiplex PCR, while the TCRdb copy is restricted to in-frame clones and leaves out a portion. The repertoire consists of 150,000 or so clones, with just over 85% occurring once and the leading ten covering over 1.5%. Material: blood. Every receptor here comes from a man aged 18 to 35 in good health. CDR3s include the opening cysteine and the closing phenylalanine or tryptophan. The D gene is left open where the match is weak. Some rows mark clone size as missing; the rest say once, few, many or name a class of expanded clone.

j_call,v_call,clone_size,d_call,cdr3_nt,cdr3_aa
TRBJ1-2,TRBV4-2,-,TRBD1,TGTGCCAGCAGCCAAGTCCACGGGACAGGGTATGGCTACACCTTC,CASSQVHGTGYGYTF
TRBJ2-1,TRBV10-3,-,TRBD2,TGTGCCACCTATAGCGGGGGCGTAAACAATGAGCAGTTCTTC,CATYSGGVNNEQFF
TRBJ2-1,TRBV6-2/TRBV6-3,-,-,TGTGCCAGCAGTTACATCGGTGGGGCGGGCTCCTACAATGAGCAGTTCTTC,CASSYIGGAGSYNEQFF
TRBJ2-1,TRBV10-3,-,TRBD2,TGTGCCATCAGTGTGGGCGGGGGGGCGGCCAATGAGCAGTTCTTC,CAISVGGGAANEQFF
TRBJ1-1,TRBV10-3,-,-,TGTGCCATCAGTGACCTGCGGGGGAACACTGAAGCTTTCTTT,CAISDLRGNTEAFF
TRBJ1-5,TRBV30,few,TRBD1,TGTGCCTGGAGTGTGGTGGACAGGGGTACCCAGCATTTT,CAWSVVDRGTQHF
TRBJ2-1,TRBV4-1,-,-,TGCGCCAGCAGCGCGGGACAGAGAGGGGAGCAGTTCTTC,CASSAGQRGEQFF
TRBJ2-6,TRBV5-4,-,-,TGTGCCAGCAGCTTCTACTCTGGGGCCAACGTCCTGACTTTC,CASSFYSGANVLTF
TRBJ2-7,TRBV28,-,TRBD1,TGTGCCAGCAGACTTGGGACAGCGCCCTACGAGCAGTACTTC,CASRLGTAPYEQYF
TRBJ1-6,TRBV15,-,TRBD1,TGTGCCACCAGCAGGCGACAGGGGGCAGGAAATTCACCCCTCCACTTT,CATSRRQGAGNSPLHF
TRBJ2-3,TRBV28,-,-,TGTGCCAGCAGTACTAGGGACGGAAAAATCACAGATACGCAGTATTTT,CASSTRDGKITDTQYF
TRBJ2-7,TRBV7-9,-,-,TGTGCCAGCGCCGGACCTGCGGAGCAGTACTTC,CASAGPAEQYF
TRBJ2-1,TRBV3-1/TRBV3-2,-,TRBD2,TGTGCCAGCAGCCACCCTAGCGGGGGGCAGGATGAGCAGTTCTTC,CASSHPSGGQDEQFF
TRBJ1-1,TRBV3-1/TRBV3-2,-,-,TGTGCCAGCAGCCCATCCGGACTCTGGGCTTTCTTT,CASSPSGLWAFF
TRBJ2-1,TRBV6-4,-,-,TGTGCCAGCAGTGTTGGGCTCCTAAGTGAGCAGTTCTTC,CASSVGLLSEQFF
TRBJ1-3,TRBV4-1,-,-,TGCGCCAGCAGCCAAGAGGGGTTCGGGGGAAACACCATATATTTT,CASSQEGFGGNTIYF
TRBJ1-5,TRBV28,-,TRBD1,TGTGCCAGCAGACACGAAGGACAGGGGGCAGGTCAGCCCCAGCATTTT,CASRHEGQGAGQPQHF
TRBJ2-6,TRBV19,-,-,TGTGCCAGTAGTGATTACGGGGACCCACTTCTCGGTGGGGCCAACGTCCTGACTTTC,CASSDYGDPLLGGANVLTF
TRBJ1-1,TRBV5-1,-,-,TGCGCCAGCAGCTTGGTGGGGGCGCGGATGAACACTGAAGCTTTCTTT,CASSLVGARMNTEAFF
TRBJ2-3,TRBV12-2,-,-,TGTGCAAGTCGCGTGACTAGCGGGGAACCCACAGATACGCAGTATTTT,CASRVTSGEPTDTQYF
TRBJ2-1,TRBV28,-,TRBD2,TGTGCCAGCAAACTCCTAGCGGGGCACAATGAGCAGTTCTTC,CASKLLAGHNEQFF
TRBJ1-1,TRBV30,-,-,TGTGCCTGGAGTCGACAGAATGAAGCTTTCTTT,CAWSRQNEAFF